The 22 T cell receptor beta chains below all came from one sample that was sequenced in a study of cytomegalovirus exposure and HLA in healthy donors. With 60 Vbeta and 13 Jbeta primers, the PCR was carried out. Profiling relied on immunoSEQ multiplex PCR, and the TCRdb table lists in-frame clones only, not all of them. The table has around 140,000 clones, 70% to 85% seen once. Sequenced: PBMCs. The receptors stem from an older woman in good health and CMV-seropositive.

The chain carries TRBV10-2 and TRBJ2-5; TRBD2 aligns across 10 bases. Trimming cost V 0 bases and J 13 bases; bases outside gene matches: 5. Germline CDR1 is WSHSY and CDR2 is SAAADI. The CDR3 is 13 amino acids. The CDR3 is CASSESSGRALYF. CDR3 in DNA: TGCGCCAGCAGTGAGTCGAGCGGGAGGGCCTTGTACTTC.

The chain is built from TRBV11-3 and TRBJ2-5, with 10 bases lining up with TRBD2. V lost 1 base and J lost 5; bases outside the gene matches: 16. Germline V CDR1 and CDR2: SGHNT, YENEEA. This CDR3 has 19 residues. The CDR3 protein is CASSLGGGPLAGPWETQYF. As DNA, the CDR3 is TGTGCCAGCAGCTTAGGCGGGGGGCCACTAGCGGGACCATGGGAGACCCAGTACTTC.

V gene TRBV15 combines with J gene TRBJ1-4; D remains ambiguous. V was clipped by 1 base and J by 2 bases, with 5 bases between them. The CDR3 has 14 amino acids. Germline CDR1 and CDR2: LNHNV and YYDKDF (reference sequence). The CDR3 bases are TGTGCCACCAGCAGAGTAGATACTAATGAAAAACTGTTTTTT. Translation gives CATSRVDTNEKLFF.

This clone was observed once. This chain connects TRBV2 to TRBJ2-3; TRBD2 agrees at 14 bases. The germline gives CDR1 SNHLY, CDR2 FYNNEI. Trimming at V came to 10 bases and at J to 6 bases, leaving 9 bases not matched to a gene. This CDR3 spans 15 amino acids. Here the CDR3 reads CATSGLAGGADTQYF. CDR3 bases: TGTGCCACGAGTGGACTAGCGGGAGGTGCTGATACGCAGTATTTT.

The J gene is TRBJ2-1, the V gene TRBV5-1, with unresolved D. Germline CDR1 SGHRS, CDR2 YFSETQ. The CDR3 sequence is 11 residues long. Trimming removed 4 bases at V and 5 bases at J, with 4 bases between. CDR3 sequence (DNA): TGCGCCAGCAGCCCAAACAATGAGCAGTTCTTC. It translates to CASSPNNEQFF.

This rearrangement joins TRBV7-2 to TRBJ2-7, with 12 bases that match TRBD2. Germline trimming cut 5 bases from V and 7 bases from J; bases unmatched to any gene: 6. CDR3 length equals 14 residues. Germline CDR1 reads SGHTA; CDR2 reads FQGNSA. For the CDR3, the DNA is TGTGCCAGCAGCGCCCTAGCGGGAGGGGAAGAGCAGTACTTC. Its translation: CASSALAGGEEQYF.

The rearrangement joins TRBV3-2 to TRBJ2-4; the listed D gene, TRBD2, was not tested against the DNA. TRBV3-2 is deemed a pseudogene. The CDR3 has 8 residues. The CDR3 loop reads CASREQYF. Written as DNA, the CDR3 is TGTGCGTCTCGGGAACAGTACTTC.

Here the CDR3 DNA reads TGTGCCAGCAGACCCGTGGGCGGGAGCAATCAGCCCCAGCATTTT. This encodes CASRPVGGSNQPQHF. J is TRBJ1-5 and V is TRBV28; the D is unclear. Germline lookup yields CDR1 MDHEN and CDR2 SYDVKM. V lost 6 bases and J lost 1, with 13 bases in between. CDR3 size: 15 residues.

The chain employs TRBV28 and TRBJ2-3; the D is unclear. The ends were cut back, 9 bases at V and 2 bases at J, with 6 bases in the middle. In germline, CDR1 is MDHEN, CDR2 SYDVKM. This CDR3 has 11 amino acids. The CDR3 here is CASSSTDTQYF. The DNA of the CDR3 is TGTGCCAGTTCATCCACAGATACGCAGTATTTT.

The genes are TRBV6-5 and TRBJ2-5; D perhaps matches TRBD2 (6 bases). The J call could be wrong; TRBJ2-7 is a better fit for the DNA end. CDR3 length equals 13 residues. Germline V CDR1 and CDR2: MNHEY, SVGAGI. The CDR3 here is CATRRRDSYEQYF. CDR3 sequence (DNA): TGTGCCACTCGCCGGCGGGATTCCTACGAGCAGTACTTC.

This clone was found once. The chain joins TRBV7-9 to TRBJ1-2, with no clear D. V shed 7 bases and J shed 0 bases, with 12 bases lying between them. The germline gives CDR1 SEHNR, CDR2 FQNEAQ (reference sequence). The CDR3 is made up of 14 amino acids. This chain's CDR3 is CASTVSQANYGYTF. The DNA of the CDR3 is TGTGCCAGCACCGTAAGCCAAGCTAACTATGGCTACACCTTC.

The chain employs TRBV12-2 and TRBJ1-4. TRBV12-2 is classified as a pseudogene. This CDR3 comprises 15 residues. The CDR3 nucleotides read TGTGCAAGTCGCTTAGCCGCGGGTGGGGATGAAAAACTGTTTTTT. Protein: CASRLAAGGDEKLFF.

This chain joins TRBV5-4 and TRBJ1-1; 9 positions agree with TRBD1. In germline, CDR1 is SGHNT, CDR2 YYREEE (reference sequence). Trimming took 4 bases from V and 5 from J; bases not matched to a gene: 3. The CDR3 runs 13 residues. CDR3 protein: CASSQGQGTEAFF. CDR3 bases: TGTGCCAGCAGCCAAGGACAGGGGACTGAAGCTTTCTTT.

The chain links TRBV2 to TRBJ2-7; 9 nucleotides align to TRBD2. The CDR3 loop spans 16 amino acids. The V and J ends lost 8 bases and 5 bases, in that order; junction bases with no gene match: 16. Germline V CDR1 and CDR2: SNHLY, FYNNEI. CDR3 sequence: CASWSLVRGRADEQYF. The CDR3 DNA reads as TGTGCCAGCTGGTCATTGGTACGCGGGAGGGCGGACGAGCAGTACTTC.

The CDR3 loop reads CASSVKGGTGGHEQYF. DNA for the CDR3: TGTGCCAGCAGCGTCAAGGGAGGGACAGGGGGCCACGAGCAGTACTTC. V gene TRBV7-8 combines with J gene TRBJ2-7, with 12 bases matching TRBD1. CDR1 and CDR2 from the germline V gene are SGHVS and FQNEAQ. CDR3 length: 16 amino acids. V trimming: 5 bases; J trimming: 5 bases; junction bases outside the gene matches: 10.

The chain carries TRBV7-2 and TRBJ1-1; no definite D call. The CDR3 runs to 15 residues. Germline V gene sequence: CDR1 SGHTA, CDR2 FQGNSA. Trimming took 1 base from V and 0 from J, leaving 9 bases between them. The chain's CDR3 is CASSLVQYMNTEAFF. In nucleotides, the CDR3 is TGTGCCAGCAGCTTAGTTCAGTATATGAACACTGAAGCTTTCTTT.

J is TRBJ1-2 and V is TRBV5-6; unclear D gene. There are 14 residues in the CDR3. The V end lost 0 bases, the J end lost 2 bases, and 8 bases lay between the germline ends. Germline CDR1 is SGHDT and CDR2 is YYEEEE. Written as DNA, the CDR3 is TGTGCCAGCAGCTTGGCCGGGAAAAACTATGGCTACACCTTC. It yields the protein CASSLAGKNYGYTF.

The chain recombines TRBV7-9 with TRBJ2-1; D call uncertain. The germline V gene encodes CDR1 SEHNR and CDR2 FQNEAQ (reference sequence). This CDR3 region has 15 residues. The V and J ends lost 1 base and 1 base respectively, with 8 bases between them. The CDR3 region has the DNA TGTGCCAGCAGCTTAGTGCCCCGGTCCTACAATGAGCAGTTCTTC. This gives the protein CASSLVPRSYNEQFF.

This clone appeared a single time. The chain has TRBV30 and TRBJ1-2; D is possibly TRBD1 (5 bases). The germline CDR1 and CDR2 sequences are GTSNPN and SVGIG (reference sequence). V lost 4 bases and J 3 bases, leaving 15 bases between the germline ends. This CDR3 comprises 14 residues. CDR3 in DNA: TGTGCCTGGACTGGGATTTGGGGGGACTATGGCTACACCTTC. Translation: CAWTGIWGDYGYTF.

This sequence joins TRBV30 and TRBJ2-1; D is possibly TRBD1 (5 bases). The CDR3 runs to 14 residues. Germline V gene lookup returns CDR1 GTSNPN and CDR2 SVGIG (reference sequence). V was trimmed by 5 bases and J by 6 bases, leaving 17 bases between them. This chain's CDR3 is CAWGRQRSVNEQFF. The CDR3, as DNA: TGTGCCTGGGGTAGACAGCGATCGGTCAATGAGCAGTTCTTC.

The rearrangement uses TRBV29-1 and TRBJ2-5, with 8 nucleotides matching TRBD1. The germline V gene encodes CDR1 SQVTM and CDR2 ANQGSEA. J gave up 7 bases and V 7 bases, and 11 bases lay outside the gene matches. This CDR3 contains 13 residues. In nucleotides, the CDR3 is TGCAGCGGAGGATTGACAGGGGAGAGGACCCAGTACTTC. It is translated as CSGGLTGERTQYF. Supplemented by reference TRBV29-1 and TRBJ2-5, the full variable domain reads SAVISQKPSRDICQRGTSLTIQCQVDSQVTMMFWYRQQPGQSLTLIATANQGSEATYESGFVIDKFPISRPNLTFSTLTVSNMSPEDSSIYLCSGGLTGERTQYFGPGTRLLVL.

The V call is TRBV30, the J call TRBJ2-3, with 14 positions matching TRBD2. The CDR3 sequence is 16 residues long. J gave up 6 bases and V 4 bases, and 9 bases lay outside the gene matches. Germline V CDR1 and CDR2: GTSNPN, SVGIG (reference sequence). CDR3 residues: CAWTAGTSGRWDTQYF. The CDR3 DNA reads TGTGCCTGGACTGCTGGGACTAGCGGGAGATGGGATACGCAGTATTTT.